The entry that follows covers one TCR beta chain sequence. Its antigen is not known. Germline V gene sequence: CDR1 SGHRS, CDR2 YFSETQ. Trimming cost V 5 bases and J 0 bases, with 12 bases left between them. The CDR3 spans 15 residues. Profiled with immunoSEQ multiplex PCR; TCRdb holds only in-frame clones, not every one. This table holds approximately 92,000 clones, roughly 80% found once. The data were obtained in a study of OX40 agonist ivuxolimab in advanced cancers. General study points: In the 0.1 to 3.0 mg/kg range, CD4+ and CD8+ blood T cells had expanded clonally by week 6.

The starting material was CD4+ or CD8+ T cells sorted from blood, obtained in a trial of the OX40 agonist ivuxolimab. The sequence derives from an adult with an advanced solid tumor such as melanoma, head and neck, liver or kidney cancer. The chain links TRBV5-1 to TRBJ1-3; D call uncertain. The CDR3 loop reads CASRLRAISGNTIYF. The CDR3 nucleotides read TGCGCCAGCAGGCTGAGGGCCATCTCTGGAAACACCATATATTTT.